Listed below are T cell receptor beta chains from one sample, sequenced in a study of neoadjuvant nivolumab and ipilimumab in lung cancer. Using immunoSEQ multiplex PCR, the repertoire was profiled, and TCRdb retains in-frame clones only, with some absent. The sample lists about 27,000 clones; more than 75% were seen once. This specimen was tumor tissue, taken after neoadjuvant nivolumab, alone or with ipilimumab, at or shortly before surgery. The receptors derive from an adult with non-small cell lung cancer. Both conserved end residues are part of each CDR3. The D gene is left open where the match is weak. Size is stated for part of the rows, as once, few or many counts, or as a class when the clone is expanded.

D gene: -
V gene: TRBV7-2
clone size: -
J gene: TRBJ1-1
CDR3 DNA: TGTGCCAGCAGCTTAGTTCCGGGATGGGACACTGAAGCTTTCTTT
CDR3 protein: CASSLVPGWDTEAFF

D gene: TRBD1
V gene: TRBV11-2
clone size: -
J gene: TRBJ1-1
CDR3 DNA: TGTGCCAGCAGCCGACGGACAGGGCTGAACACTGAAGCTTTCTTT
CDR3 protein: CASSRRTGLNTEAFF

D gene: TRBD1
V gene: TRBV5-1
clone size: -
J gene: TRBJ1-2
CDR3 DNA: TGCGCCAGCAGCTTGGAACAGGGGGAAGTACATGGCTACACCTTC
CDR3 protein: CASSLEQGEVHGYTF

D gene: -
V gene: TRBV2
clone size: -
J gene: TRBJ2-5
CDR3 DNA: TGTGCCAGCAGCGCGGTCAGGGAGACCCAGTACTTC
CDR3 protein: CASSAVRETQYF

D gene: TRBD2
V gene: TRBV10-2
clone size: -
J gene: TRBJ2-4
CDR3 DNA: TGCGCCAGCAGTGACCTAAAACTAGCGCAAAAAAACATTCAGTACTTC
CDR3 protein: CASSDLKLAQKNIQYF

D gene: -
V gene: TRBV4-1
clone size: -
J gene: TRBJ2-5
CDR3 DNA: TGCGCCAGCAGCCCGGTGGGACGGGAGACCCAGTACTTC
CDR3 protein: CASSPVGRETQYF

D gene: TRBD1
V gene: TRBV6-5
clone size: -
J gene: TRBJ2-1
CDR3 DNA: TGTGCCAGCAGTAGGCAAACAGGGGCTGAGCAGTTCTTC
CDR3 protein: CASSRQTGAEQFF

D gene: -
V gene: TRBV5-4
clone size: -
J gene: TRBJ2-1
CDR3 DNA: TGTGCCAGCAGCTTGTTCTCGGAGACTGAGCAGTTCTTC
CDR3 protein: CASSLFSETEQFF

D gene: TRBD2
V gene: TRBV6-5
clone size: -
J gene: TRBJ2-1
CDR3 DNA: TGTGCCAGCAGCTACGTCAGCGGGGTGGTAGATGAGCAGTTCTTC
CDR3 protein: CASSYVSGVVDEQFF

D gene: -
V gene: TRBV14
clone size: -
J gene: TRBJ2-1
CDR3 DNA: TGTGCCAGCAGCCAGGACAACGGCAATGAGCAGTTCTTC
CDR3 protein: CASSQDNGNEQFF

D gene: -
V gene: TRBV6-5
clone size: -
J gene: TRBJ1-2
CDR3 DNA: TGTGCCAGCAGTACCGGCAGGACCCTCTATGGCTACACCTTC
CDR3 protein: CASSTGRTLYGYTF

D gene: -
V gene: TRBV2
clone size: once
J gene: TRBJ1-1
CDR3 DNA: TGTGCCAGCAGTGATGAAGGGCTCGGAGCTTTCTTT
CDR3 protein: CASSDEGLGAFF

D gene: -
V gene: TRBV11-2
clone size: -
J gene: TRBJ1-1
CDR3 DNA: TGTGCCAGCAGCGTAGCGCGGGATACTGAAGCTTTCTTT
CDR3 protein: CASSVARDTEAFF

D gene: TRBD1
V gene: TRBV2
clone size: once
J gene: TRBJ1-5
CDR3 DNA: TGTGCCAGCAGTGAACGGGGACAGTTCAATCAGCCCCAGCATTTT
CDR3 protein: CASSERGQFNQPQHF

D gene: -
V gene: TRBV7-9
clone size: once
J gene: TRBJ2-1
CDR3 DNA: TGTGCCAGCAGGCTTGCTGGGTACAATGAGCAGTTCTTC
CDR3 protein: CASRLAGYNEQFF

D gene: -
V gene: TRBV7-2
clone size: -
J gene: TRBJ2-3
CDR3 DNA: TGTGCCAGCAGCTTGAGACTGGGAGATACGCAGTATTTT
CDR3 protein: CASSLRLGDTQYF

D gene: -
V gene: TRBV5-4
clone size: -
J gene: TRBJ1-6
CDR3 DNA: TGTGCCAGCACCGGATTTGCGGGGGGCCATTCACCCCTCCACTTT
CDR3 protein: CASTGFAGGHSPLHF

D gene: -
V gene: TRBV4-2
clone size: -
J gene: TRBJ2-5
CDR3 DNA: TGTGCCAGCAGCTTAGATCCGGCAGGGGTTGGACAGACCCAGTACTTC
CDR3 protein: CASSLDPAGVGQTQYF

D gene: -
V gene: TRBV11-2
clone size: few
J gene: TRBJ1-1
CDR3 DNA: TGTGCCAGCAGCTTCGAGGGAGGGGGGAGTCGGGCTTTCTTT
CDR3 protein: CASSFEGGGSRAFF

D gene: -
V gene: TRBV4-3
clone size: -
J gene: TRBJ2-7
CDR3 DNA: TGCGCCAGCAGCCAAGATACGGGGGGCCAGCAGTACTTC
CDR3 protein: CASSQDTGGQQYF

D gene: -
V gene: TRBV6-5
clone size: -
J gene: TRBJ1-1
CDR3 DNA: TGTGCCAGCAGTCAACAAGTGAACACTGAAGCTTTCTTT
CDR3 protein: CASSQQVNTEAFF

D gene: TRBD2
V gene: TRBV9
clone size: -
J gene: TRBJ2-7
CDR3 DNA: TGTGCCAGCAGCCCAGGCGGGGGGCTAACCTACGAGCAGTACTTC
CDR3 protein: CASSPGGGLTYEQYF

D gene: -
V gene: TRBV7-3
clone size: -
J gene: TRBJ1-6
CDR3 DNA: TGTGCCAGCAGCTTACGACGGACAAATTCACCCCTCCACTTT
CDR3 protein: CASSLRRTNSPLHF

D gene: TRBD1
V gene: TRBV5-1
clone size: medium-sized
J gene: TRBJ2-7
CDR3 DNA: TGCGCCAGCAGCATCCGGGACAGGGACGAGCAGTACTTC
CDR3 protein: CASSIRDRDEQYF

D gene: -
V gene: TRBV4-2
clone size: few
J gene: TRBJ2-7
CDR3 DNA: TGTGCCAGCAGCCCCAGACAGGACTACGAGCAGTACTTC
CDR3 protein: CASSPRQDYEQYF

D gene: -
V gene: TRBV11-2
clone size: -
J gene: TRBJ1-1
CDR3 DNA: TGTGCCAGCAGCTTAGACCCCGCAGGGAACACTGAAGCTTTCTTT
CDR3 protein: CASSLDPAGNTEAFF

D gene: TRBD1
V gene: TRBV5-5
clone size: -
J gene: TRBJ1-2
CDR3 DNA: TGTGCCAGCAGCTTAGCTTCGGGACAGGGTGATGGCTACACCTTC
CDR3 protein: CASSLASGQGDGYTF

D gene: -
V gene: TRBV19
clone size: -
J gene: TRBJ1-1
CDR3 DNA: TGTGCCAGTAGTATAGCTGGCAGGGGAGGGAAGGGGAACACTGAAGCTTTCTTT
CDR3 protein: CASSIAGRGGKGNTEAFF

D gene: TRBD2
V gene: TRBV18
clone size: -
J gene: TRBJ2-5
CDR3 DNA: TGTGCCAGCTCCCCTCGGACTAGCGACCAAGAGACCCAGTACTTC
CDR3 protein: CASSPRTSDQETQYF

D gene: TRBD1
V gene: TRBV6-5
clone size: few
J gene: TRBJ1-4
CDR3 DNA: TGTGCCAGCAAGCAGGGGGCTGAAAAACTGTTTTTT
CDR3 protein: CASKQGAEKLFF

D gene: -
V gene: TRBV5-4
clone size: -
J gene: TRBJ1-6
CDR3 DNA: TGTGCCAGCAGCTTGGATGGGGTTTCACCCCTCCACTTT
CDR3 protein: CASSLDGVSPLHF

D gene: TRBD1
V gene: TRBV19
clone size: -
J gene: TRBJ1-6
CDR3 DNA: TGTGCCAGGACCCTAAGGACAGGGAAATCACCCCTCCACTTT
CDR3 protein: CARTLRTGKSPLHF

D gene: -
V gene: TRBV18
clone size: once
J gene: TRBJ2-3
CDR3 DNA: TGTGCCAGCTCACTCTCCAATCTAGTAACCACAGATACGCAGTATTTT
CDR3 protein: CASSLSNLVTTDTQYF

D gene: -
V gene: TRBV2
clone size: -
J gene: TRBJ2-5
CDR3 DNA: TGTGCCAGCAGTGAACAAGAGACCCAGTACTTC
CDR3 protein: CASSEQETQYF

D gene: -
V gene: TRBV30
clone size: once
J gene: TRBJ2-7
CDR3 DNA: TGTGCCTGGAGTGTAATGGGGAGGAATCAGCAGTACTTC
CDR3 protein: CAWSVMGRNQQYF

D gene: -
V gene: TRBV5-1
clone size: -
J gene: TRBJ2-3
CDR3 DNA: TGCGCCAGCAGCTTGGCGCCCCGCACAGATACGCAGTATTTT
CDR3 protein: CASSLAPRTDTQYF

D gene: -
V gene: TRBV21-1
clone size: -
J gene: TRBJ2-7
CDR3 DNA: TGTGCCAGCAGCGCGACAGGGCGCGAACACGAGCAGTACTTC
CDR3 protein: CASSATGREHEQYF

D gene: -
V gene: TRBV5-1
clone size: few
J gene: TRBJ2-7
CDR3 DNA: TGCGCCAGCAGCTTGTTGGGGGACGAGCAGTACTTC
CDR3 protein: CASSLLGDEQYF

D gene: TRBD1
V gene: TRBV5-1
clone size: -
J gene: TRBJ1-4
CDR3 DNA: TGCGCCAGCAGCCTACAGGGGACTAATGAAAAACTGTTTTTT
CDR3 protein: CASSLQGTNEKLFF

D gene: -
V gene: TRBV6-5
clone size: -
J gene: TRBJ1-1
CDR3 DNA: TGTGCTGCGATCGGGGGGCCAAACACTGAAGCTTTCTTT
CDR3 protein: CAAIGGPNTEAFF

D gene: TRBD2
V gene: TRBV5-5
clone size: -
J gene: TRBJ2-7
CDR3 DNA: TGTGCCAGCAGGTACACGACTAGCGAGGAGCAGTACTTC
CDR3 protein: CASRYTTSEEQYF

D gene: -
V gene: TRBV10-3
clone size: once
J gene: TRBJ2-7
CDR3 DNA: TGTGCCATCAGGGGGGGACTCACCTCATACGAGCAGTACTTC
CDR3 protein: CAIRGGLTSYEQYF

D gene: -
V gene: TRBV19
clone size: -
J gene: TRBJ1-2
CDR3 DNA: TGTGCCAGTAGACCAGGAAAGTCCTATGGCTACACCTTC
CDR3 protein: CASRPGKSYGYTF

D gene: -
V gene: TRBV6-6
clone size: -
J gene: TRBJ1-2
CDR3 DNA: TGTGCCAGCGGGGGCCCAACTGGAGGCTACACCTTC
CDR3 protein: CASGGPTGGYTF

D gene: TRBD2
V gene: TRBV18
clone size: -
J gene: TRBJ2-4
CDR3 DNA: TGTGCCAGCTCACCATTTGCGAATCTAGCGGGGGCACTTTTC
CDR3 protein: CASSPFANLAGALF

D gene: -
V gene: TRBV4-3
clone size: -
J gene: TRBJ1-2
CDR3 DNA: TGCGCCAGCAGCCAAGTTAGGGACTATGGCTACACCTTC
CDR3 protein: CASSQVRDYGYTF

D gene: TRBD1
V gene: TRBV6-5
clone size: -
J gene: TRBJ1-2
CDR3 DNA: TGTGCCAGCAGTTCCCGGGACAGGGGGGGTAGCTATGGCTACACCTTC
CDR3 protein: CASSSRDRGGSYGYTF

D gene: -
V gene: TRBV6-4
clone size: -
J gene: TRBJ1-2
CDR3 DNA: TGTGCCAGCAGTGACGCCCCGGGCGGTTTGAGTGGCTACACCTTC
CDR3 protein: CASSDAPGGLSGYTF

D gene: TRBD1
V gene: TRBV7-6
clone size: -
J gene: TRBJ1-2
CDR3 DNA: TGTGCCAGCAGCCTAAGGGACAGTGGGAACTATGGCTACACCTTC
CDR3 protein: CASSLRDSGNYGYTF

D gene: TRBD1
V gene: TRBV23-1
clone size: few
J gene: TRBJ1-1
CDR3 DNA: TGCGCCAGCAGTCAACCGGGACAGGGGGCTGAAGCTTTCTTT
CDR3 protein: CASSQPGQGAEAFF

D gene: -
V gene: TRBV5-1
clone size: -
J gene: TRBJ1-1
CDR3 DNA: TGCGCCAGCAGCGGAGGCTTGAACACTGAAGCTTTCTTT
CDR3 protein: CASSGGLNTEAFF

D gene: -
V gene: TRBV27
clone size: -
J gene: TRBJ2-3
CDR3 DNA: TGTGCCAGCAGTTTACCAGGGGCCACAGATACGCAGTATTTT
CDR3 protein: CASSLPGATDTQYF